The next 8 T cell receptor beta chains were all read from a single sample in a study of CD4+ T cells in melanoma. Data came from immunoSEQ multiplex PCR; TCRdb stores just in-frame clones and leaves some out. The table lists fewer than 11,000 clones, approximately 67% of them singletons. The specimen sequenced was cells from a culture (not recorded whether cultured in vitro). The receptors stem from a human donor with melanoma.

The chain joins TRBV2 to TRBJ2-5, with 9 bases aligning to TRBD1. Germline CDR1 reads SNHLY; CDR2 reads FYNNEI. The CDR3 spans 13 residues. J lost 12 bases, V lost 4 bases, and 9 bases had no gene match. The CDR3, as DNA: TGTGCCAGCAGTGGACAGGGGGGGGTCCGGGAGTACTTC. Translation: CASSGQGGVREYF.

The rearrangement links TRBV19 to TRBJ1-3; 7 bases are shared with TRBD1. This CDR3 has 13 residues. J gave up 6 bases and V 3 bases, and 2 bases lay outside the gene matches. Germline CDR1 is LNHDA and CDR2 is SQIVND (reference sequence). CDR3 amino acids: CASSIDRENTIYF. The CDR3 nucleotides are TGTGCCAGTAGTATCGACAGGGAAAACACCATATATTTT.

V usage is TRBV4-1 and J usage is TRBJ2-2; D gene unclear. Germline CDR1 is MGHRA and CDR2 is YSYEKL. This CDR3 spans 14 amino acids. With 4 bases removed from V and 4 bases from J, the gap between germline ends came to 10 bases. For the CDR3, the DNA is TGCGCCAGCAGCCGGATGTCGGTCACCGGGGAGCTGTTTTTT. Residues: CASSRMSVTGELFF.

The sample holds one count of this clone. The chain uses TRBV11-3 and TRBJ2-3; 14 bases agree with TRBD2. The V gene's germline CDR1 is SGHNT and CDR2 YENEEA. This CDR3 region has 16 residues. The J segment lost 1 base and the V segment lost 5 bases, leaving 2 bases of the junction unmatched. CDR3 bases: TGTGCCAGCAGCCCGACTAGCGGGGGGGGCACAGATACGCAGTATTTT. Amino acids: CASSPTSGGGTDTQYF.

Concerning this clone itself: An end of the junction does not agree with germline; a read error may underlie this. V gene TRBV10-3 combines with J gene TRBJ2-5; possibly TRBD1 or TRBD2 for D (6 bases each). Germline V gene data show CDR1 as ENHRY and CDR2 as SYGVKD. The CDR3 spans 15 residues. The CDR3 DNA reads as TGTGCCAGCAGTCCTGGTGTTGGGGGGCGGGAGACCCAGTACTTC. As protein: CASSPGVGGRETQYF.

CDR3 bases: TGTGCCAGCTCACAAGGGACAGGGCGGCATAACTATGGCTACACCTTC. Amino acids: CASSQGTGRHNYGYTF. The chain uses TRBV18 and TRBJ1-2, with 9 bases lining up with TRBD1. Germline CDR1 reads KGHSH; CDR2 reads LQKENI. The CDR3 totals 16 residues. J was trimmed by 1 base and V by 4 bases; bases with no gene match: 7. Drawing the rest from reference TRBV18 and TRBJ1-2, the complete variable domain is NAGVMQNPRHLVRRRGQEARLRCSPMKGHSHVYWYRQLPEEGLKFMVYLQKENIIDESGMPKERFSAEFPKEGPSILRIQQVVRGDSAAYFCASSQGTGRHNYGYTFGSGTRLTVV.

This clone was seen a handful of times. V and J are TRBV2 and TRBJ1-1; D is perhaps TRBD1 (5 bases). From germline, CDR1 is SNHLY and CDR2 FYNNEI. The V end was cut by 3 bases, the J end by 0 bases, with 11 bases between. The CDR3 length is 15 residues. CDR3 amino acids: CASSDEGSLNTEAFF. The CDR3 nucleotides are TGTGCCAGCAGTGATGAGGGGTCCCTGAACACTGAAGCTTTCTTT.

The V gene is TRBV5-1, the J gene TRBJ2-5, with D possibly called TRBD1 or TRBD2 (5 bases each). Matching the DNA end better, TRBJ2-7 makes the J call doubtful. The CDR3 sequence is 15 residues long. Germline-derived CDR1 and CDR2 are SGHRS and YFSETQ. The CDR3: CASSLGTRGDYEQYF. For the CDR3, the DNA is TGCGCCAGCAGCTTGGGAACTCGAGGGGATTACGAGCAGTACTTC.